The rows below give T cell receptor beta chains drawn from one sample of a study of cytomegalovirus exposure and HLA in healthy donors. TCRdb keeps only in-frame clones here, not all; method: immunoSEQ multiplex PCR. In the table there are 150,000 or so clones, about 68% of which are singletons. Sequencing was done on a sample of PBMCs. The source is a man under 40 in good health and CMV-seronegative. Both conserved end residues are trimmed from each CDR3.

>TRBJ1-3|TRBV18
ASSHGQRNGNTIY
>TRBJ2-1|TRBV6-5
ASRSLVRSGNEQF
>TRBJ2-2|TRBV7-3
ASSFSPGNTGELF
>TRBJ2-7|TRBV7-9
ASSAQELQTQY
>TRBJ1-6|TRBV6-1
ASSELPSGTGGSPLH
>TRBJ1-2|TRBV6-4
ASSANLWGDGYT
>TRBJ2-1|TRBV29-1
SVDTGGRYEQF
>TRBJ1-5|TRBV28
ASSLSSGIYSNQPQH
>TRBJ1-5|TRBV23-1
ASSLPRHLLIQPQH
>TRBJ2-1|TRBV18
ASSPPFRDSQVYNEQF
>TRBJ1-2|TRBV5-4
ASSLADSNYGYT
>TRBJ2-1|TRBV15
ATSDQSGDYNEQF
>TRBJ2-4|TRBV28
ASSLGDSKNIQY
>TRBJ2-5|TRBV6-1
ASSAGTSGGRETQY
>TRBJ1-1|TRBV7-6
ASSSWDSEMNTEAF
>TRBJ2-7|TRBV29-1
SVPNSDRGYFEQY
>TRBJ2-5|TRBV21-1
ASSKELAGEGTQY
>TRBJ1-1|TRBV6-1
ASIRQGANTEAF
>TRBJ2-3|TRBV9
ASSPTGNLFTDTQY
>TRBJ1-6|TRBV9
ASSVSRQGGQDSPLH
>TRBJ2-7|TRBV10-2
ASSELGQDSNEQY
>TRBJ2-1|TRBV7-9
ASSLLAGGKNNEQF
>TRBJ2-1|TRBV2
ASSEALNEQF
>TRBJ2-1|TRBV7-8
ASSLVSGGASSYNEQF
>TRBJ2-3|TRBV2
ASTRDRVGDTQY
>TRBJ1-2|TRBV5-4
ASSSRRTGGNSYGYT